The 2 T cell receptor beta chains reported below all come from one sample, sequenced in a study of blood T cell repertoires in COVID-19 (dated by TCRdb to about 2020). Library construction relied on the immunoSEQ multiplex PCR assay. Imported from immuneACCESS, the table was reduced by TCRdb to in-frame sequences with V and J called. These copies leave out some clones; in studies compared against another copy, an unresolved V gene accounts for under half, and the cause of the remainder is not known. The sample data list a few hundred thousand clones, and roughly 80% of these were observed just once. The top ten clones comprise roughly 18% of the sample. Sequenced input: peripheral blood. The receptors derive from a woman aged 80 or over with active or convalescent COVID-19.

The chain links TRBV12-5 to TRBJ2-7; D ambiguous. V was cut by 2 bases and J by 5 bases, with 4 bases left in between. CDR3 size: 11 residues. Germline CDR1 and CDR2: LGHNT and FRNRAP. The CDR3 sequence: CASGLIDEQYF. Written as DNA, the CDR3 is TGTGCTAGTGGTTTGATCGACGAGCAGTACTTC.

This sequence joins TRBV6-6 and TRBJ2-1; TRBD2 agrees at 11 bases. The CDR3 runs to 14 residues. Germline CDR1 and CDR2: MNHNY and SVGAGI (reference sequence). V trimming: 10 bases; J trimming: 4 bases; junction bases outside the gene matches: 6. CDR3 sequence: CATQTSGVYNEQFF. CDR3 DNA sequence: TGTGCCACCCAGACTAGCGGGGTTTACAATGAGCAGTTCTTC.